This T cell receptor (beta chain) was sequenced during a study of beta chain features in type 1 diabetes. The whole isolated RNA underwent reverse transcription, so sequencing captured expressed TCRB transcripts. The method was immunoSEQ multiplex PCR; TCRdb's version includes in-frame clones alone and lacks a portion of them. The table has 450,000 to 600,000 clones, 25% to 35% seen once; the top ten hold 0.05% to 0.07%. This clone was picked up a small number of times. Its antigen is not known. CD4+ naive, central memory, regulatory and stem cell-like memory subsets were isolated by sorting on CD45RO/CCR7/CD25/CD127/CD95/CD27. Without exception, sorted populations had purity beyond 95%. Study-level findings and limits: Among patients with Type 1 diabetes, TCRB CDR3s were moderately but significantly shorter in every one of the four CD4+ subsets.

This clonotype originated in a young man in good health. The sample consisted of naive CD4+ T cells from blood.

This CDR3 is CASSVDGRLAASQETQYF. CDR3 nucleotide sequence: TGTGCCAGCAGCGTAGATGGTAGACTAGCCGCCTCCCAAGAGACCCAGTACTTC. This sequence joins TRBV9 and TRBJ2-5; TRBD2 matches 7 bases. Germline V CDR1 and CDR2: SGDLS, YYNGEE. This CDR3 contains 18 residues. The trim removed 0 bases at V and 1 base at J, leaving 12 bases unmatched.